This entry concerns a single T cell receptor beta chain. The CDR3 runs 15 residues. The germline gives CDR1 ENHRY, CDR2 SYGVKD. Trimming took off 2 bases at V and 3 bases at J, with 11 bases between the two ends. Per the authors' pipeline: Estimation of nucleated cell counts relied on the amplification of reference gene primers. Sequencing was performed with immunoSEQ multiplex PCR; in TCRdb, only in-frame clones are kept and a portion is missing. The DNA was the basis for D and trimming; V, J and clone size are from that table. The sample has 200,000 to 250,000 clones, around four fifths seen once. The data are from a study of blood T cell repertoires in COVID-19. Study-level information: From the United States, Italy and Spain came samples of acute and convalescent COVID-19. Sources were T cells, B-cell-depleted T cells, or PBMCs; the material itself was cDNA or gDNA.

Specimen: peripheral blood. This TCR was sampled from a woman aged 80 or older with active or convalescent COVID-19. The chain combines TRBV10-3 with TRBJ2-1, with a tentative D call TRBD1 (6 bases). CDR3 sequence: CAISEQARGYNEQFF. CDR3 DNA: TGTGCCATCAGTGAGCAGGCCAGGGGCTACAATGAGCAGTTCTTC.